One sample yielded the 28 T cell receptor beta chains listed below, sequenced in a study of blood T cell repertoires in COVID-19. Measured with immunoSEQ multiplex PCR; TCRdb has only the in-frame clones, and not every one. There are about 88,000 clones in the sample; about 90% occur only once, and about 15% lies in the top ten. Specimen: peripheral blood. The receptors were gathered from a male donor with acute or convalescent COVID-19.

The J gene is TRBJ1-1, the V gene TRBV5-1; 7 nucleotides agree with TRBD1. J lost 3 bases, V lost 5 bases, and 10 bases had no gene match. CDR1 and CDR2 from the germline V gene are SGHRS and YFSETQ. The CDR3 contains 15 residues. The CDR3 DNA follows: TGCGCCAGCAGGGGGAACAGGGGATGGGACACTGAAGCTTTCTTT. Protein sequence: CASRGNRGWDTEAFF.

This clone occurred once. This chain connects TRBV14 to TRBJ1-1, with 7 nucleotides matching TRBD1. The CDR3 runs 15 residues. Germline lookup yields CDR1 SGHDN and CDR2 FVKESK. After removal of 2 bases from V and 1 base from J, the junction contained 4 bases not matched to a gene. DNA for the CDR3: TGTGCCAGCAGCCAAAAGACAGGGCGGAACACTGAAGCTTTCTTT. As protein: CASSQKTGRNTEAFF.

The J gene is TRBJ2-7, the V gene TRBV7-9, with D possibly TRBD1 on 5 matching bases. Trimming took off 4 bases at V and 5 bases at J, with 9 bases between the two ends. The CDR3 is 12 residues long. Germline loops: CDR1 SEHNR, CDR2 FQNEAQ (reference sequence). CDR3 region: CASSSQGHEQYF. The CDR3 DNA is TGTGCCAGCAGCTCCCAGGGCCACGAGCAGTACTTC.

This sequence joins TRBV25-1 and TRBJ2-5; D not resolved. The V gene's germline CDR1 is MGHDK and CDR2 SYGVNS. This CDR3 contains 13 residues. Trimming cost V 2 bases and J 0 bases, with 4 bases left between them. The CDR3 loop reads CASSEEDQETQYF. The CDR3 DNA sequence: TGTGCCAGCAGTGAAGAGGACCAAGAGACCCAGTACTTC.

V and J are TRBV6-6 and TRBJ1-1; D unresolved. Trimming left V 8 bases short and J 1 base short, with 11 bases between. This CDR3 comprises 13 residues. Germline V gene data show CDR1 as MNHNY and CDR2 as SVGAGI (reference sequence). CDR3 nucleotide sequence: TGTGCCAGCCAAACAGTTCAGAACACTGAAGCTTTCTTT. It yields the protein CASQTVQNTEAFF.

In this sample, this clone turned up a few times. V gene TRBV19 combines with J gene TRBJ1-2, with 10 bases that match TRBD1. Trimming removed 6 bases from V and 7 bases from J; junction bases left unmatched: 2. This CDR3 has 12 amino acids. Germline lookup yields CDR1 LNHDA and CDR2 SQIVND (reference sequence). The CDR3 loop is CASRRTGGGYTF. CDR3 sequence (DNA): TGTGCCAGTAGAAGGACAGGGGGTGGCTACACCTTC.

The chain links TRBV18 to TRBJ1-4; D perhaps matches TRBD1 (5 bases). V was shortened by 5 bases and J by 8 bases, with 9 bases between the two germline ends. The CDR3 totals 12 residues. In germline, CDR1 is KGHSH, CDR2 LQKENI. CDR3 in amino acids: CASSTEGEKLFF. The CDR3 region has the DNA TGTGCCAGCTCAACGGAGGGGGAAAAACTGTTTTTT.

This rearrangement joins TRBV2 to TRBJ1-1; a weak D match, TRBD1 (5 bases). Trimming removed 8 bases from V and 8 bases from J, with 12 bases in between. Germline CDR1 is SNHLY and CDR2 is FYNNEI. The CDR3 consists of 11 residues. CDR3 region: CASGGVIEAFF. CDR3 DNA: TGTGCCAGCGGGGGGGTAATCGAAGCTTTCTTT.

V gene TRBV11-3 combines with J gene TRBJ1-1; D unresolved. Germline CDR1 reads SGHNT; CDR2 reads YENEEA. This CDR3 contains 15 residues. Trimming cost V 0 bases and J 0 bases, with 8 bases left between them. CDR3 amino acids: CASSLDGGLNTEAFF. CDR3 coding DNA: TGTGCCAGCAGCTTAGACGGAGGGTTGAACACTGAAGCTTTCTTT.

V is TRBV18 and J is TRBJ1-1, with D perhaps TRBD1 (5 bases). CDR1 is KGHSH, CDR2 LQKENI, per germline. There are 15 residues in the CDR3. V was clipped by 5 bases and J by 0 bases, with 13 bases between them. CDR3 bases: TGTGCCAGCTCAGTGGGGCCACTGATGAACACTGAAGCTTTCTTT. Protein sequence: CASSVGPLMNTEAFF.

In this sample, this clone turned up once. The chain carries TRBV5-4 and TRBJ2-1; 7 bases are a match to TRBD2. The length of the CDR3 is 16 residues. Germline V gene sequence: CDR1 SGHNT, CDR2 YYREEE (reference sequence). With 0 bases clipped from V and 9 bases from J, the junction kept 12 bases outside the gene matches. In DNA, the CDR3 is TGTGCCAGCAGCTTGGGGGGAGGGCGGGGACGAGGTGAGCAGTTCTTC. Protein: CASSLGGGRGRGEQFF.

The chain recombines TRBV4-2 with TRBJ1-1; TRBD1 might be the D (5 bases). This CDR3 has 12 amino acids. CDR1 is LGHNA and CDR2 is YNFKEQ in the germline V gene. Between the trimmed V and J ends, which lost 2 bases and 7 bases, there was a span of 8 bases. The CDR3 DNA sequence: TGTGCCAGCAGCCAAAGGGGTGGTGAAGCTTTCTTT. This encodes CASSQRGGEAFF.

V and J are TRBV27 and TRBJ1-6; D ambiguous. CDR1 and CDR2 from the germline V gene are MNHEY and SMNVEV (reference sequence). This CDR3 contains 14 residues. V was pared by 5 bases and J by 0 bases, with 5 bases between. In DNA, the CDR3 is TGTGCCAGCAGTCGGAGCTCCTATAATTCACCCCTCCACTTT. This encodes CASSRSSYNSPLHF.

The CDR3 protein is CASSPGTGGAEEQYF. The CDR3, as DNA: TGTGCCAGCAGCCCCGGGACAGGGGGCGCGGAAGAGCAGTACTTC. The chain recombines TRBV11-2 with TRBJ2-7; 12 bases agree with TRBD1. Losses at the gene ends were 5 bases for V and 7 bases for J; bases not matched to a gene: 9. Germline V lookup: CDR1 SGHAT, CDR2 FQNNGV. The CDR3 spans 15 residues.

This chain links TRBV12-3 or TRBV12-4 with TRBJ1-2; D is unclear. CDR3 length: 13 residues. With 6 bases removed from V and 6 bases from J, the gap between germline ends came to 14 bases. The CDR3 nucleotides are TGTGCCAGCAGCCCCGGTCCGAGGGATGGCTACACCTTC. This gives the protein CASSPGPRDGYTF.

The V gene is TRBV18, the J gene TRBJ1-2, with 9 nucleotides matching TRBD1. V gave up 3 bases and J gave up 2 bases; unmatched junction bases: 1. The V gene's germline CDR1 is KGHSH and CDR2 LQKENI. The CDR3 is 14 residues long. The CDR3 sequence is CASSPTGGNYGYTF. The CDR3, as DNA: TGTGCCAGCTCACCGACAGGGGGGAACTATGGCTACACCTTC.

The rearrangement joins TRBV7-2 to TRBJ2-2; TRBD2 matches at 12 bases. Trimming removed 7 bases from V and 7 bases from J; junction bases left unmatched: 4. Germline loops: CDR1 SGHTA, CDR2 FQGNSA. The CDR3 sequence is 14 residues long. CDR3 sequence (DNA): TGTGCCAGCACCGTGACTAGCGGGGGCGGGGAGCTGTTTTTT. This gives the protein CASTVTSGGGELFF.

The genes are TRBV30 and TRBJ2-2; 8 bases are a match to TRBD1. The length of the CDR3 is 14 residues. V shed 8 bases and J 3 bases; nucleotides not matched to a gene: 8. CDR1 GTSNPN and CDR2 SVGIG come from the germline V gene (reference sequence). The CDR3 DNA reads as TGTGCCCGGGACAGGATCCGGGACACCGGGGAGCTGTTTTTT. It is translated as CARDRIRDTGELFF.

CDR3 amino acids: CASRNQGARGEKLFF. The CDR3 bases are TGTGCCAGCAGGAACCAGGGGGCTCGGGGTGAAAAACTGTTTTTT. This rearrangement joins TRBV6-5 to TRBJ1-4; 8 bases agree with TRBD1. Trimming cost V 6 bases and J 7 bases; bases outside gene matches: 10. Germline V lookup: CDR1 MNHEY, CDR2 SVGAGI. This CDR3 spans 15 amino acids.

This clone has a single count. This chain uses TRBV19 with TRBJ1-1; the D gene is possibly TRBD1 (6 bases). Germline CDR1 and CDR2: LNHDA and SQIVND (reference sequence). Trimming pared 4 bases from V and 1 base from J, leaving 13 bases between. The CDR3 sequence is 15 residues long. The chain's CDR3 is CASSSHGQSNTEAFF. Here the CDR3 DNA reads TGTGCCAGTAGTAGTCACGGACAGTCGAACACTGAAGCTTTCTTT.

The V and J genes are TRBV19 and TRBJ1-1; perhaps TRBD1 as D (5 bases). Germline values: CDR1 LNHDA, CDR2 SQIVND (reference sequence). Trimming shortened V by 8 bases and J by 0 bases, and 16 bases separated the two germline ends. The CDR3 sequence is 15 residues long. As DNA, the CDR3 is TGTGCCAGTCGCCCCCGCAGGGACTTGAACACTGAAGCTTTCTTT. As protein: CASRPRRDLNTEAFF. Filled out from reference TRBV19 and TRBJ1-1, the complete variable domain reads DGGITQSPKYLFRKEGQNVTLSCEQNLNHDAMYWYRQDPGQGLRLIYYSQIVNDFQKGDIAEGYSVSREKKESFPLTVTSAQKNPTAFYLCASRPRRDLNTEAFFGQGTRLTVV.

The chain couples TRBV19 to TRBJ2-5, with 12 bases fitting TRBD2. The CDR3 covers 19 residues. Looked up from germline, CDR1 is LNHDA and CDR2 is SQIVND (reference sequence). The V gene end was trimmed by 5 bases and the J gene end by 3 bases; junction bases not matched to a gene: 16. CDR3 coding DNA: TGTGCCAGTAGTCCCCCGACTAGCGGGGGTAATTCGGGAAAAGAGACCCAGTACTTC. Amino acid sequence: CASSPPTSGGNSGKETQYF.

The CDR3 spells CASTSQGADGNTIYF. Here the CDR3 DNA reads TGTGCCAGCACCAGCCAGGGGGCGGATGGAAACACCATATATTTT. This chain connects TRBV28 to TRBJ1-3, with TRBD1 matching over 8 bases. J lost 3 bases, V lost 7 bases, and 8 bases had no gene match. This CDR3 spans 15 amino acids. CDR1 is MDHEN and CDR2 is SYDVKM in the germline V gene.

The genes are TRBV18 and TRBJ2-7, with TRBD2 identical over 14 bases. J was trimmed by 0 bases and V by 3 bases; bases with no gene match: 1. From germline, CDR1 is KGHSH and CDR2 LQKENI. The CDR3 spans 16 residues. The CDR3 sequence is CASSPGTSGSSYEQYF. As DNA, the CDR3 is TGTGCCAGCTCACCCGGGACTAGCGGGAGCTCCTACGAGCAGTACTTC.

V gene TRBV28 combines with J gene TRBJ1-5; D is perhaps TRBD1 (6 bases). In germline, CDR1 is MDHEN, CDR2 SYDVKM. Trimming removed 1 base at V and 2 bases at J, with 15 bases between. The CDR3 covers 17 residues. CDR3 sequence (DNA): TGTGCCAGCAGTTTATACGGGGGGCTATCGGGCAATCAGCCCCAGCATTTT. Amino acid sequence: CASSLYGGLSGNQPQHF.

Regarding this clone: Other DNA sequences in the same sample also yield this CDR3. The chain uses TRBV3-1 (or the pseudogene TRBV3-2) and TRBJ2-2, with D unresolved. Germline CDR1 LGHDT, CDR2 YNNKEL (reference sequence). This CDR3 is 14 amino acids long. V was trimmed by 1 base and J by 0 bases, leaving 3 bases between them. The CDR3 region is CASSQASNTGELFF. For the CDR3, the DNA is TGTGCCAGCAGCCAAGCATCGAACACCGGGGAGCTGTTTTTT.

The sample holds a few counts of this clone. The chain recombines TRBV12-3 or TRBV12-4 with TRBJ2-3; D gene ambiguous. Trimming cost V 8 bases and J 3 bases, with 9 bases left between them. The CDR3 extends over 12 amino acids. Here the CDR3 reads CASGPETDTQYF. The CDR3 DNA is TGTGCCAGCGGGCCCGAAACAGATACGCAGTATTTT.

This clone occurred once. The chain joins TRBV3-1 (or the pseudogene TRBV3-2) to TRBJ2-3; D ambiguous. The CDR3 contains 14 residues. Germline V gene lookup returns CDR1 LGHDT and CDR2 YNNKEL (reference sequence). Trimming shortened V by 1 base and J by 5 bases, and 10 bases separated the two germline ends. CDR3: CASSQGQILDTQYF. DNA of the CDR3: TGTGCCAGCAGCCAAGGGCAGATCCTAGATACGCAGTATTTT.